A selection of T cell receptor beta chains follows, all from one sample in a study of T cell responses to AZD1222 COVID-19 vaccine. Profiling relied on immunoSEQ multiplex PCR, and the TCRdb table lists in-frame clones only, not all of them. Among 130,000 to 150,000 clones listed, about 87% were seen once. The sequences come from peripheral blood, collected on day 0 of AZD1222 vaccination. Receptors were obtained from an adult in good health. Each CDR3 is given with its conserved first and last residue. A D gene is named only where the DNA matches it firmly.

d_call j_call v_call cdr3_aa
. TRBJ1-5 TRBV12-3/TRBV12-4 CASSPREGQPQHF
. TRBJ1-6 TRBV10-3 CAIRDLAESPLHF
TRBD1 TRBJ1-5 TRBV18 CASSPDRLNQPQHF
TRBD1 TRBJ2-2 TRBV2 CASSALRSGGVTGELFF
. TRBJ2-2 TRBV7-9 CASSLYSLGTGELFF
. TRBJ1-4 TRBV29-1 CSVKILATNEKLFF
. TRBJ2-3 TRBV7-3 CASTSQGGRTDTQYF
TRBD1 TRBJ1-1 TRBV5-1 CASSFQGAVNTEAFF
TRBD1 TRBJ2-1 TRBV6-1 CASSEAMTGTQFF
. TRBJ1-1 TRBV18 CASSPRGRNTEAFF
. TRBJ2-1 TRBV7-8 CASSDFYRSDEQFF
. TRBJ1-3 TRBV3-1/TRBV3-2 CATISGNTIYF
TRBD2 TRBJ2-2 TRBV3-1/TRBV3-2 CASKERGANTGELFF
TRBD1 TRBJ1-2 TRBV7-2 CASSGQLNYGYTF